The 4 T cell receptor beta chains in this list originate from one sample, sequenced in a study of OX40 agonist ivuxolimab in advanced cancers. TCRdb keeps only in-frame clones here, not all; method: immunoSEQ multiplex PCR. Altogether 35,000 to 40,000 clones are present, more than 75% being singletons, with the ten largest covering around 13%. Here the sequenced sample was CD4+ or CD8+ T cells sorted from blood, taken in a trial of the OX40 agonist ivuxolimab. These receptors came from an adult with an advanced solid tumor such as melanoma, head and neck, liver or kidney cancer.

This clone qualifies as medium-sized (0.01 to 0.1%). The rearrangement joins TRBV9 to TRBJ2-2; D ambiguous. Trimming took 0 bases from V and 3 from J, leaving 0 bases between them. Germline V gene sequence: CDR1 SGDLS, CDR2 YYNGEE. This CDR3 comprises 12 residues. The CDR3 DNA reads as TGTGCCAGCAGCGTAGACACCGGGGAGCTGTTTTTT. It codes for CASSVDTGELFF.

This chain connects TRBV27 to TRBJ1-6; 7 bases fit TRBD1. V trimming: 5 bases; J trimming: 8 bases; junction bases outside the gene matches: 6. The CDR3 has 14 amino acids. The V gene's germline CDR1 is MNHEY and CDR2 SMNVEV (reference sequence). In DNA, the CDR3 is TGTGCCAGCAGTCTACAGGGGCTGCATTCACCCCTCCACTTT. It specifies CASSLQGLHSPLHF.

This rearrangement joins TRBV5-4 to TRBJ2-7, with 7 positions matching TRBD1. The V gene's germline CDR1 is SGHNT and CDR2 YYREEE (reference sequence). V shed 4 bases, J shed 2 bases, and the junction held 15 bases outside the gene matches. The CDR3 length is 17 residues. This CDR3 is CASSPNPPTGVAYEQYF. In DNA form, the CDR3 reads TGTGCCAGCAGCCCAAACCCACCTACAGGGGTCGCCTACGAGCAGTACTTC.

The chain uses TRBV9 and TRBJ2-1, with D possibly matching TRBD2 (6 bases). Trimming pared 0 bases from V and 6 bases from J, leaving 10 bases between. The CDR3 covers 14 residues. Germline CDR1 SGDLS, CDR2 YYNGEE. CDR3 protein: CASSVAGEGNEQFF. For the CDR3, the DNA is TGTGCCAGCAGCGTAGCGGGAGAGGGCAATGAGCAGTTCTTC.